A single T cell receptor (beta chain) is shown here with its context. These data originate in a study of technical replicates of blood from a few donors. The germline V gene has CDR1 SGHRS and CDR2 YFSETQ. Trimming took off 0 bases at V and 3 bases at J, with 15 bases between the two ends. There are 16 residues in the CDR3. Measured with immunoSEQ multiplex PCR; TCRdb has only the in-frame clones, and not every one. This sample has under 95,000 clones; 95% occur once, and the top ten carry about 0.26%. The chain employs TRBV5-1 and TRBJ1-2; D gene unclear. The sequenced sample was T cells isolated from PBMCs. This clonotype was sampled from a human donor in good health. The DNA for the CDR3 is TGCGCCAGCAGCTTGGCCAACGGGGAAATTGACTATGGCTACACCTTC. The encoded protein is CASSLANGEIDYGYTF.